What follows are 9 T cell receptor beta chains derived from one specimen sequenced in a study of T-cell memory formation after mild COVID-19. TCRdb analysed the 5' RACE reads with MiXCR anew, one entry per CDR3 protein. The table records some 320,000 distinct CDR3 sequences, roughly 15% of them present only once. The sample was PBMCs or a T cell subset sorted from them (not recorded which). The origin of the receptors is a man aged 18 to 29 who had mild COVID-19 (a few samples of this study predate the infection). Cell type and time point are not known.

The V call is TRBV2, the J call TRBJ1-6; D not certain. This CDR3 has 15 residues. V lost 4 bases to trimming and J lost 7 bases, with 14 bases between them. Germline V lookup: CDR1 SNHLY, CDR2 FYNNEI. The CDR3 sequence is CASSAGVIANSPLHF. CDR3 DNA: TGTGCCAGCAGTGCCGGGGTTATCGCCAATTCACCCCTCCACTTT.

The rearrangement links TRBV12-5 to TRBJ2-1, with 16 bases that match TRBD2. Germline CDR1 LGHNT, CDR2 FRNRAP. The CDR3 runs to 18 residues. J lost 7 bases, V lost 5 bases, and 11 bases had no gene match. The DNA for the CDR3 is TGTGCTAGTGGTCCCGGGACTAGCGGGGGGGCCAGGTGGAATGAGCAGTTCTTC. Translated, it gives CASGPGTSGGARWNEQFF.

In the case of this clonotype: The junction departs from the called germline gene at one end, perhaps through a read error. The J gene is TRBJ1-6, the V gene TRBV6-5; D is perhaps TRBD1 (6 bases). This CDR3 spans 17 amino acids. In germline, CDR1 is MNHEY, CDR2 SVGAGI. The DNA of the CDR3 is TGTGCCAGCAGCTACTCCGGCAGGGGAGGGGATAATTCACCCCTCCACTTT. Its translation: CASSYSGRGGDNSPLHF.

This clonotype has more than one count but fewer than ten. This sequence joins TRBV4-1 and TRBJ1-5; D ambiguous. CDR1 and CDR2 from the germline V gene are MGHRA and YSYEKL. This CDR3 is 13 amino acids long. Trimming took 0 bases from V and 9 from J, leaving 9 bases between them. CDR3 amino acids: CASSQDPYAPQHF. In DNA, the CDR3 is TGCGCCAGCAGCCAAGATCCGTATGCGCCCCAGCATTTT.

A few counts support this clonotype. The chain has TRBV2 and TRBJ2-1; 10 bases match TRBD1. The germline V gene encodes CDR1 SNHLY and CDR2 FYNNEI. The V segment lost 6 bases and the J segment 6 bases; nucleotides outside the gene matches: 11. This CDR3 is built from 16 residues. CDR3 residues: CASSDWDRGLGNEQFF. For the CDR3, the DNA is TGTGCCAGCAGCGATTGGGACAGGGGACTTGGCAATGAGCAGTTCTTC.

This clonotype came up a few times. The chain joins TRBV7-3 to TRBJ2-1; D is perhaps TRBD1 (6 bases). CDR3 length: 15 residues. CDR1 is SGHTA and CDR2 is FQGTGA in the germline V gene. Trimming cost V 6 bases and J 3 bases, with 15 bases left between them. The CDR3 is CASSTTGHDYNEQFF. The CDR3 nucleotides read TGTGCCAGCAGTACCACGGGACACGACTACAATGAGCAGTTCTTC.

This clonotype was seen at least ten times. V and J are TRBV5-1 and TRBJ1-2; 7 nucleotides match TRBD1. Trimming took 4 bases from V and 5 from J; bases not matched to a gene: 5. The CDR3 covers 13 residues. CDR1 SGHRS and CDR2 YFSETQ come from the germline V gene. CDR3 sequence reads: CASSRDSSYGYTF. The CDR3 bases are TGCGCCAGCAGCAGGGACAGTTCGTATGGCTACACCTTC.

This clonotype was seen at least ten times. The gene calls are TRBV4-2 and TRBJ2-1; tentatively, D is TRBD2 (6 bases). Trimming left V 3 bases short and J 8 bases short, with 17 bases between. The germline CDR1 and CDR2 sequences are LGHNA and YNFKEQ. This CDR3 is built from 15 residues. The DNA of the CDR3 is TGTGCCAGCAGCCAGGCCTCGACTAGATCCCATGAGCAGTTCTTC. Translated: CASSQASTRSHEQFF.

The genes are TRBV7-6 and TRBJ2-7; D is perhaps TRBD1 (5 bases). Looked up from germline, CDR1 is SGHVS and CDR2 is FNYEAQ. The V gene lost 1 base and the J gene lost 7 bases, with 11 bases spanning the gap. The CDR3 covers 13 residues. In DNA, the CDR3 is TGTGCCAGCAGCTTAGATCCGCAGGGAGAGCAGTACGTC. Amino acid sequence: CASSLDPQGEQYV.